Each of the 19 T cell receptor beta chains below was sequenced from the same sample in a study of control samples from healthy donors and cancer patients. Clones were sequenced by immunoSEQ multiplex PCR, and TCRdb holds only the in-frame ones, with some missing. In the table there are approximately 140,000 clones, around 85% of which are singletons. Sequencing was done on a sample of blood. The receptors come from a woman aged 25-40 years in good health.

The rearrangement links TRBV15 to TRBJ1-5, with 7 positions matching TRBD1. In germline, CDR1 is LNHNV, CDR2 YYDKDF (reference sequence). The CDR3 is 12 residues long. V gave up 11 bases and J gave up 4 bases; unmatched junction bases: 5. The CDR3 is CAARGPNQPQHF. As DNA, the CDR3 is TGTGCCGCTAGGGGGCCGAATCAGCCCCAGCATTTT.

This chain joins TRBV15 and TRBJ2-4; D perhaps matches TRBD1 (5 bases). The CDR3 covers 14 residues. The V end was cut by 5 bases, the J end by 4 bases, with 12 bases between. CDR1 is LNHNV, CDR2 YYDKDF, per germline (reference sequence). CDR3 DNA sequence: TGTGCCACCAGCCGAGTTAAGGGGAAAAACATTCAGTACTTC. It codes for CATSRVKGKNIQYF.

The chain links TRBV5-1 to TRBJ1-2, with unresolved D. This CDR3 region has 14 residues. The ends were cut back, 0 bases at V and 1 base at J, with 7 bases in the middle. The germline CDR1 and CDR2 sequences are SGHRS and YFSETQ. The CDR3 protein is CASSLDLLNYGYTF. CDR3 nucleotides: TGCGCCAGCAGCTTGGACCTACTTAACTATGGCTACACCTTC.

The DNA of the CDR3 is TGTGCCAGCAGCCTTACGAAGGGGACTGAAGCTTTCTTT. Amino acids: CASSLTKGTEAFF. The chain employs TRBV3-1 (or the pseudogene TRBV3-2) and TRBJ1-1, with D tentatively TRBD1 (5 bases). CDR3 length: 13 amino acids. Germline CDR1 is LGHDT and CDR2 is YNNKEL (reference sequence). V lost 4 bases, J lost 5 bases, and 11 bases lay in between.

The rearrangement joins TRBV24-1 to TRBJ2-2; D is undetermined. The V end lost 4 bases, the J end lost 6 bases, and 8 bases lay between the germline ends. From germline, CDR1 is KGHDR and CDR2 SFDVKD. The CDR3 consists of 13 residues. The CDR3 sequence: CATSDGFAGELFF. The CDR3 DNA reads as TGTGCCACCAGTGACGGGTTTGCCGGGGAGCTGTTTTTT.

The gene calls are TRBV12-5 and TRBJ1-6, with 7 bases aligning to TRBD1. This CDR3 contains 16 residues. The V gene end was trimmed by 2 bases and the J gene end by 5 bases; junction bases not matched to a gene: 6. Germline V gene sequence: CDR1 LGHNT, CDR2 FRNRAP. CDR3 region: CASGLPPGQHNSPLHF. The DNA of the CDR3 is TGTGCTAGTGGTTTGCCGCCGGGACAGCATAATTCACCCCTCCACTTT.

As regards this clone: Other DNA sequences in the sample encode the same CDR3. The V gene is TRBV5-6, the J gene TRBJ1-2; D unclear. V was clipped by 4 bases and J by 3 bases, with 4 bases between them. There are 11 residues in the CDR3. Germline assignment: CDR1 SGHDT and CDR2 YYEEEE. The CDR3 coding sequence is TGTGCCAGCAGCCTTGACTATGGCTACACCTTC. Amino acid sequence: CASSLDYGYTF.

The chain couples TRBV24-1 to TRBJ2-2; D not certain. Germline V gene sequence: CDR1 KGHDR, CDR2 SFDVKD. V lost 3 bases and J lost 6, with 7 bases in between. This CDR3 comprises 13 residues. CDR3 nucleotide sequence: TGTGCCACCAGTGATCGGTTCCCCGGGGAGCTGTTTTTT. Translated: CATSDRFPGELFF.

The chain links TRBV10-1 to TRBJ2-1; D is ambiguous. The CDR3 has 12 amino acids. Germline CDR1 reads WNHNN; CDR2 reads SYGVQD (reference sequence). V lost 1 base, J lost 7 bases, and 5 bases lay in between. The CDR3 bases are TGCGCCAGCAGTGAGTTGGGAAATGAGCAGTTCTTC. Protein: CASSELGNEQFF.

The V and J genes are TRBV7-9 and TRBJ2-7; D tentatively fits TRBD1 or TRBD2 (5 bases each). Germline V gene data show CDR1 as SEHNR and CDR2 as FQNEAQ (reference sequence). The CDR3 spans 15 residues. With 3 bases removed from V and 6 bases from J, the gap between germline ends came to 18 bases. DNA of the CDR3: TGTGCCAGCAGCTTGAGGGGACCTACCCCCTCCGAGCAGTACTTC. Its translation is CASSLRGPTPSEQYF.

The rearrangement uses TRBV18 and TRBJ1-3; D is perhaps TRBD1 (5 bases). Germline V CDR1 and CDR2: KGHSH, LQKENI. This CDR3 contains 14 residues. V lost 6 bases and J lost 0, with 9 bases in between. DNA for the CDR3: TGTGCCAGCTCTGCGGACAACTCTGGAAACACCATATATTTT. Amino acids: CASSADNSGNTIYF.

This chain links TRBV5-5 with TRBJ1-2; possible D gene TRBD1, 6 bases. This CDR3 has 14 residues. V lost 2 bases and J lost 13, with 21 bases in between. Germline CDR1 reads SGHKS; CDR2 reads YYEKEE (reference sequence). The CDR3 region has the DNA TGTGCCAGCAGCTTCTTGATGGGGGACATGGATCCCACCTTC. Translation gives CASSFLMGDMDPTF.

This chain links TRBV6-5 with TRBJ2-1; possible D gene TRBD1, 5 bases. There are 15 residues in the CDR3. The germline CDR1 and CDR2 sequences are MNHEY and SVGAGI. V lost 5 bases and J 0 bases, leaving 11 bases between the germline ends. CDR3 in DNA: TGTGCCAGCAGTACAGGCCCTAGCTCCTACAATGAGCAGTTCTTC. Its protein product is CASSTGPSSYNEQFF.

The rearrangement links TRBV30 to TRBJ1-5, with D maybe TRBD1 (5 bases). The V end was cut by 1 base, the J end by 2 bases, with 12 bases between. Germline V lookup: CDR1 GTSNPN, CDR2 SVGIG (reference sequence). The CDR3 sequence is 15 residues long. This CDR3 reads CAWSAGARGNQPQHF. The DNA for the CDR3 is TGTGCCTGGAGTGCCGGGGCCAGGGGCAATCAGCCCCAGCATTTT.

The chain joins TRBV4-2 to TRBJ1-2; tentative D call: TRBD1 (5 bases). CDR1 and CDR2 (germline): LGHNA, YNFKEQ. Trimming took off 0 bases at V and 8 bases at J, with 10 bases between the two ends. The CDR3 runs 13 residues. CDR3 in DNA: TGTGCCAGCAGCCAAGATCGGGGGGAAGGCTACACCTTC. Its protein is CASSQDRGEGYTF.

The chain carries TRBV6-5 and TRBJ2-5, with 11 bases lining up with TRBD2. Germline values: CDR1 MNHEY, CDR2 SVGAGI. This CDR3 is built from 14 residues. Trimming cost V 5 bases and J 10 bases; bases outside gene matches: 9. In DNA, the CDR3 is TGTGCCAGCAGTCCAAGAGATAGCGGGAGGGACCAGTACTTC. Translated, it gives CASSPRDSGRDQYF.

The chain joins TRBV28 to TRBJ1-2, with unresolved D. This CDR3 is built from 14 residues. Deletions cut 1 base from V and 4 bases from J, with 10 bases between. Germline V lookup: CDR1 MDHEN, CDR2 SYDVKM. Written as DNA, the CDR3 is TGTGCCAGCAGTTTATCTGGAGAAGTCTATGGCTACACCTTC. Protein product: CASSLSGEVYGYTF.

Written as DNA, the CDR3 is TGCGCCAGCAGCTTGGGGGACATCAACAATGAGCAGTTCTTC. It translates to CASSLGDINNEQFF. The chain uses TRBV5-1 and TRBJ2-1; a weak D match, TRBD1 (6 bases). The CDR3 totals 14 residues. Between the trimmed V and J ends, which lost 0 bases and 5 bases, there was a span of 9 bases. CDR1 and CDR2 (germline): SGHRS, YFSETQ.

V usage is TRBV28 and J usage is TRBJ1-5; TRBD1 matches at 7 bases. CDR3 size: 14 residues. J gave up 6 bases and V 5 bases, and 7 bases lay outside the gene matches. Germline V gene lookup returns CDR1 MDHEN and CDR2 SYDVKM. The CDR3 DNA sequence: TGTGCCAGCAGTCCAGGGGGGGGAGGTCAGCCCCAGCATTTT. Its protein is CASSPGGGGQPQHF.